A single sample gave rise to the 25 T cell receptor beta chains below, sequenced in a study of cytomegalovirus exposure and HLA in healthy donors. Both 60 Vbeta primers and 13 Jbeta primers went into the PCR. Assay: immunoSEQ multiplex PCR; the TCRdb copy retains only in-frame clones and omits some. There are about 190,000 clones in the sample; about four fifths occur only once, and roughly 1.5% lies in the top ten. The sample was PBMCs. Receptor source: a woman aged 50 to 60 in good health and CMV-seronegative.

This sequence joins TRBV13 and TRBJ2-3; 14 bases match TRBD2. The CDR3 is made up of 18 amino acids. V shed 5 bases and J 2 bases; nucleotides not matched to a gene: 9. Germline V lookup: CDR1 PRHDT, CDR2 FYEKMQ (reference sequence). The CDR3 DNA is TGTGCCAGCAGCCCGACTAGCGGGAGGGCCATAAACACAGATACGCAGTATTTT. It encodes CASSPTSGRAINTDTQYF.

The chain uses TRBV7-8 and TRBJ1-5; D not certain. V was cut by 2 bases and J by 1 base, with 15 bases left in between. The CDR3 is 17 amino acids. Germline V gives CDR1 SGHVS, CDR2 FQNEAQ. The CDR3 region has the DNA TGTGCCAGCAGCTTAAGAGAGACAAGCCTAAGCAATCAGCCCCAGCATTTT. Translating gives CASSLRETSLSNQPQHF.

CDR3 nucleotide sequence: TGTGCCAGCAGTTCAGGGGGCACTCAGCCCCAGCATTTT. This gives the protein CASSSGGTQPQHF. The chain couples TRBV27 to TRBJ1-5; TRBD1 agrees at 8 bases. CDR1 and CDR2 (germline): MNHEY, SMNVEV (reference sequence). There are 13 residues in the CDR3. The junction had 2 bases not matched to a gene; V was cut back by 4 bases and J by 6 bases.

The CDR3 DNA is TGTGCCACCGGGAAGCGGGAGTCTAGCATTCAGTACTTC. This codes for CATGKRESSIQYF. This sequence joins TRBV6-5 and TRBJ2-4, with 8 positions matching TRBD2. This CDR3 spans 13 amino acids. Germline trimming cut 10 bases from V and 9 bases from J; bases unmatched to any gene: 11. Germline CDR1 and CDR2: MNHEY and SVGAGI.

V is TRBV6-5 and J is TRBJ1-3, with D maybe TRBD1 (5 bases). The germline V gene encodes CDR1 MNHEY and CDR2 SVGAGI. Trimming removed 6 bases at V and 6 bases at J, with 18 bases between. The CDR3 runs 15 residues. CDR3 loop: CASSFTRAGENTIYF. The CDR3 DNA sequence: TGTGCCAGCAGCTTTACAAGGGCGGGGGAAAACACCATATATTTT.

J is TRBJ2-7 and V is TRBV7-2, with D perhaps TRBD2 (6 bases). Germline CDR1 is SGHTA and CDR2 is FQGNSA. The CDR3 consists of 14 residues. Between the trimmed V and J ends, which lost 2 bases and 2 bases, there was a span of 10 bases. For the CDR3, the DNA is TGTGCCAGCAGCTTAAAGGAGGGCCCCTACGAGCAGTACTTC. Translation: CASSLKEGPYEQYF.

This clone was detected once. The chain carries TRBV10-2 and TRBJ2-1; unclear D gene. CDR3 size: 17 residues. Deletions cut 3 bases from V and 3 bases from J, with 18 bases between. Germline V gene data show CDR1 as WSHSY and CDR2 as SAAADI. CDR3 nucleotides: TGCGCCAGCAGTGATGTGCGCCTATCCGCTTACTACAATGAGCAGTTCTTC. Translation: CASSDVRLSAYYNEQFF.

The chain links TRBV5-1 to TRBJ2-7; D might be TRBD1 (5 bases). The germline V gene has CDR1 SGHRS and CDR2 YFSETQ. The CDR3 has 13 residues. Trimming pared 0 bases from V and 2 bases from J, leaving 6 bases between. In DNA form, the CDR3 reads TGCGCCAGCAGCTTGGAGGGGACCTACGAGCAGTACTTC. Translating gives CASSLEGTYEQYF. Supplemented by reference TRBV5-1 and TRBJ2-7, the full variable domain reads KAGVTQTPRYLIKTRGQQVTLSCSPISGHRSVSWYQQTPGQGLQFLFEYFSETQRNKGNFPGRFSGRQFSNSRSEMNVSTLELGDSALYLCASSLEGTYEQYFGPGTRLTVT.

The genes are TRBV6-1 and TRBJ2-4; tentatively, D is TRBD2 (6 bases). Per the germline V gene, CDR1 is MNHNS and CDR2 is SASEGT. V was shortened by 6 bases and J by 9 bases, with 12 bases between the two germline ends. This CDR3 has 12 residues. CDR3: CASSELGSIQYF. The CDR3 bases are TGTGCCAGCAGCGAGCTCGGGAGCATTCAGTACTTC.

The chain is built from TRBV6-1 and TRBJ2-1; D ambiguous. CDR1 MNHNS and CDR2 SASEGT come from the germline V gene. The V end was cut by 2 bases, the J end by 4 bases, with 6 bases between. CDR3 length: 13 residues. CDR3 nucleotide sequence: TGTGCCAGCAGTGAACAGACTTACAATGAGCAGTTCTTC. Amino acid sequence: CASSEQTYNEQFF.

About this clone itself: The junction departs from germline at one end; a sequencing error may be responsible. V usage is TRBV27 and J usage is TRBJ2-7; tentative D call: TRBD1 (6 bases). The CDR3 sequence is 15 residues long. Germline values: CDR1 MNHEY, CDR2 SMNVEV (reference sequence). CDR3 DNA sequence: TGTGCCAGCATTTTATATTCAGGGGCCCACTACGAGCAGTACTTC. Its protein product is CASILYSGAHYEQYF.

This sequence joins TRBV6-5 and TRBJ1-2; 9 nucleotides align to TRBD1. The CDR3 is 14 residues long. The V and J ends lost 11 bases and 8 bases, in that order; junction bases with no gene match: 15. Germline CDR1 and CDR2: MNHEY and SVGAGI. CDR3: CAAFLSGDRAGYTF. DNA for the CDR3: TGTGCCGCTTTCCTCTCCGGGGACAGGGCAGGCTACACCTTC.

This chain links TRBV6-5 with TRBJ2-5; the match to TRBD2 covers 7 bases. J gave up 2 bases and V 6 bases, and 6 bases lay outside the gene matches. Germline values: CDR1 MNHEY, CDR2 SVGAGI. This CDR3 contains 14 residues. The CDR3 bases are TGTGCCAGCAGAGCGGGGTGGAGTCAAGAGACCCAGTACTTC. Translating gives CASRAGWSQETQYF.

The CDR3 nucleotides are TGTGCCAGCAGCTTAGCTCCCACTGGGGCCAACGTCCTGACTTTC. It encodes CASSLAPTGANVLTF. The V gene is TRBV7-2, the J gene TRBJ2-6, with D hard to call. The CDR3 is made up of 15 amino acids. Per germline, CDR1 SGHTA and CDR2 FQGNSA. Between the trimmed V and J ends, which lost 0 bases and 2 bases, there was a span of 5 bases.

CDR3 amino acids: CSVVGRASGLDTQYF. CDR3 DNA: TGCAGCGTTGTCGGGAGGGCTAGCGGACTTGATACGCAGTATTTT. The rearrangement joins TRBV29-1 to TRBJ2-3; 8 bases match TRBD2. The germline CDR1 and CDR2 sequences are SQVTM and ANQGSEA. There are 15 residues in the CDR3. Trimming cost V 4 bases and J 6 bases; bases outside gene matches: 12.

This clone occurred many times. V usage is TRBV7-2 and J usage is TRBJ2-6, with TRBD1 matching 11 bases. The CDR3 is 18 residues long. Trimming at V came to 2 bases and at J to 1 base, leaving 4 bases not matched to a gene. Germline CDR1 is SGHTA and CDR2 is FQGNSA. CDR3 sequence: CASSLSGTGGSGANVLTF. DNA of the CDR3: TGTGCCAGCAGCTTATCCGGGACAGGGGGATCTGGGGCCAACGTCCTGACTTTC.

The CDR3 DNA follows: TGTGCCACCTCTCTTCTGGGCACCAACTATGGCTACACCTTC. As protein: CATSLLGTNYGYTF. The genes are TRBV27 and TRBJ1-2; no reliable D call. The CDR3 runs to 14 residues. The V end was cut by 10 bases, the J end by 2 bases, with 17 bases between. Germline V CDR1 and CDR2: MNHEY, SMNVEV (reference sequence).

The chain links TRBV5-4 to TRBJ2-1, with 7 bases fitting TRBD2. The CDR3 spans 14 residues. V shed 4 bases and J 6 bases; nucleotides not matched to a gene: 7. CDR1 is SGHNT, CDR2 YYREEE, per germline (reference sequence). As DNA, the CDR3 is TGTGCCAGCAGCAGAGGACTAGGGGTCAATGAGCAGTTCTTC. It specifies CASSRGLGVNEQFF.

About this clone: Germline and junction disagree at one end, which may indicate a read error. This chain connects TRBV9 to TRBJ2-3; 7 positions match TRBD1. The CDR3 loop spans 13 amino acids. Germline loops: CDR1 SGDLS, CDR2 YYNGEE. CDR3 nucleotide sequence: TGTGCCAGCACCGTAGGGGGCTCAGATACGCAGTATTTT. Its protein is CASTVGGSDTQYF.

This clone was found a few times. The V call is TRBV2, the J call TRBJ1-1; D is unresolved. The length of the CDR3 is 14 residues. Trimming shortened V by 5 bases and J by 0 bases, and 10 bases separated the two germline ends. CDR1 and CDR2 (germline): SNHLY, FYNNEI. CDR3 loop: CASSLVGLNTEAFF. CDR3 nucleotide sequence: TGTGCCAGCAGTCTAGTCGGGTTGAACACTGAAGCTTTCTTT.

The genes are TRBV29-1 and TRBJ2-2; TRBD1 matches 7 bases. With 6 bases clipped from V and 13 bases from J, the junction kept 5 bases outside the gene matches. The germline CDR1 and CDR2 sequences are SQVTM and ANQGSEA. This CDR3 is built from 10 residues. CDR3 residues: CSVETGRLFF. CDR3 nucleotides: TGCAGCGTAGAGACAGGGCGGCTGTTTTTT.

The chain has TRBV7-2 and TRBJ1-6; D may be TRBD1 (5 bases). Per the germline V gene, CDR1 is SGHTA and CDR2 is FQGNSA. CDR3 size: 15 residues. The V and J ends lost 5 bases and 11 bases respectively, with 19 bases between them. CDR3 DNA sequence: TGTGCCAGCAGCCCAGGCGCCAGGGTAGGTGCACCCCTCCACTTT. This translates into CASSPGARVGAPLHF.

The CDR3 DNA follows: TGTGCCAGCATCTTCAGGGTTGGGCATGAAGCTTTCTTT. It yields the protein CASIFRVGHEAFF. The V gene is TRBV2, the J gene TRBJ1-1, with D perhaps matching TRBD1 (5 bases). Germline V gene sequence: CDR1 SNHLY, CDR2 FYNNEI. This CDR3 is 13 amino acids long. The V gene lost 7 bases and the J gene lost 7 bases, with 16 bases spanning the gap.

The chain employs TRBV6-1 and TRBJ1-5; 7 bases align to TRBD1. Unmatched junction bases numbered 7, after V lost 5 bases and J lost 6 bases. The germline CDR1 and CDR2 sequences are MNHNS and SASEGT. The CDR3 sequence is 14 residues long. CDR3 region: CASSQDRVGQPQHF. The CDR3 DNA follows: TGTGCCAGCAGTCAAGACAGGGTAGGTCAGCCCCAGCATTTT.

The chain is built from TRBV6-1 and TRBJ1-1, with a possible D match to TRBD1 (5 bases). V lost 8 bases to trimming and J lost 1 base, with 11 bases between them. Looked up from germline, CDR1 is MNHNS and CDR2 is SASEGT. The CDR3 sequence is 13 residues long. CDR3 loop: CASARVWNTEAFF. The CDR3 nucleotides read TGTGCCAGCGCCAGGGTCTGGAACACTGAAGCTTTCTTT.